Each of the 12 T cell receptor beta chains below was sequenced from the same sample in a study of T-cell reconstitution after alpha-beta-depleted transplantation in children (dated by TCRdb to 2016 to 2017). The library relied on PCR. Sequencing took place on an Illumina HiSeq 2500. TCR libraries were prepared with molecular barcoding, using unique molecular identifiers to normalize TCRbeta repertoire quantification. TCRdb cleaned the public reads at Q25 with fastp, built clones with MiXCR and kept in-frame beta chains. Here each entry gathers all rows of one CDR3 protein and keeps the most common genes and DNA. The sample table contains 450,000 to 600,000 distinct CDR3 sequences; only one count was recorded for around 20% of them. The ten largest clones take up over 3% of the sample. The material was PBMCs from the stem cell graft donor, obtained from the stem cell graft. The receptor source for this set is a human donor who donated a stem cell graft to a child with acute lymphoblastic leukemia.

This clonotype came up a few times. V is TRBV7-8 and J is TRBJ2-3, with a possible D match to TRBD1 (6 bases). V was shortened by 5 bases and J by 2 bases, with 14 bases between the two germline ends. The CDR3 has 15 amino acids. Germline-derived CDR1 and CDR2 are SGHVS and FQNEAQ. CDR3 protein: CASSHQEGVTDTQYF. The CDR3 DNA is TGTGCCAGCAGCCACCAAGAGGGGGTCACAGATACGCAGTATTTT.

This clonotype was recorded a few times. CDR3 sequence: CASRRGQGVSSTDTQYF. The CDR3 bases are TGCGCCAGCAGGAGGGGACAGGGGGTCTCTAGCACAGATACGCAGTATTTT. The gene calls are TRBV5-1 and TRBJ2-3; 11 positions agree with TRBD1. CDR1 is SGHRS and CDR2 is YFSETQ in the germline V gene. This CDR3 has 17 residues. With V trimmed by 5 bases and J by 0 bases, 8 bases remained unmatched.

This clonotype was seen only a few times. This chain links TRBV7-9 with TRBJ2-7; 10 positions match TRBD2. The CDR3 has 16 amino acids. CDR1 and CDR2 from the germline V gene are SEHNR and FQNEAQ (reference sequence). With V trimmed by 4 bases and J by 1 base, 7 bases remained unmatched. CDR3 DNA: TGTGCCAGCAGCTCCGTAGCGGGAGGCCCTTCCTACGAGCAGTACTTC. The encoded protein is CASSSVAGGPSYEQYF.

In this sample, this clonotype turned up a few times. The genes are TRBV4-1 and TRBJ2-3; no definite D call. The CDR3 runs to 15 residues. Germline V gene sequence: CDR1 MGHRA, CDR2 YSYEKL. V was cut by 0 bases and J by 4 bases, with 11 bases left in between. This CDR3 is CASSQDPPRPDTQYF. The DNA of the CDR3 is TGCGCCAGCAGCCAAGATCCCCCGAGGCCAGATACGCAGTATTTT.

The CDR3 coding sequence is TGTGCCAGAGATTCCCCAGGGGGCGGCGACGGGGAGCTGTTTTTT. Encoded protein: CARDSPGGGDGELFF. The chain has TRBV2 and TRBJ2-2; 8 bases agree with TRBD1. CDR3 length: 15 residues. Germline CDR1 SNHLY, CDR2 FYNNEI. Trimming removed 9 bases from V and 7 bases from J; junction bases left unmatched: 13.

This clonotype has just a few counts. The chain combines TRBV5-1 with TRBJ2-5; no clear D gene. Trimming removed 7 bases at V and 4 bases at J, with 11 bases between. CDR3 length: 12 residues. Germline V gene lookup returns CDR1 SGHRS and CDR2 YFSETQ. The CDR3 loop is CASFRSGETQYF. The CDR3 coding sequence is TGCGCCAGCTTTAGATCGGGAGAGACCCAGTACTTC. The full variable domain, its missing parts supplied by reference TRBV5-1 and TRBJ2-5, is KAGVTQTPRYLIKTRGQQVTLSCSPISGHRSVSWYQQTPGQGLQFLFEYFSETQRNKGNFPGRFSGRQFSNSRSEMNVSTLELGDSALYLCASFRSGETQYFGPGTRLLVL.

A few counts support this clonotype. V gene TRBV7-6 combines with J gene TRBJ2-6; D remains ambiguous. The V end lost 1 base, the J end lost 0 bases, and 10 bases lay between the germline ends. This CDR3 region has 17 residues. Germline values: CDR1 SGHVS, CDR2 FNYEAQ. CDR3 DNA: TGTGCCAGCAGCTTAGTCCCAGATACCTCTGGGGCCAACGTCCTGACTTTC. Translated: CASSLVPDTSGANVLTF.

This clonotype was detected only once. The gene calls are TRBV20-1 and TRBJ2-7; 7 bases are shared with TRBD1. The CDR3 covers 14 residues. V dropped 2 bases and J dropped 2; count of bases not matched to a gene: 6. Germline V gene lookup returns CDR1 DFQATT and CDR2 SNEGSKA (reference sequence). The CDR3 DNA follows: TGCAGTGCTAGACGACAGGGAGCCCCCTACGAGCAGTACTTC. This codes for CSARRQGAPYEQYF.

This clonotype was detected many times. V is TRBV12-3 or TRBV12-4 and J is TRBJ2-5; no reliable D call. Trimming removed 3 bases from V and 5 bases from J, with 4 bases in between. The CDR3 has 11 residues. This chain's CDR3 is CASSFKETQYF. CDR3 in DNA: TGTGCCAGCAGTTTCAAGGAGACCCAGTACTTC.

The V call is TRBV12-3 or TRBV12-4, the J call TRBJ2-6, with D possibly being TRBD1 (5 bases). V lost 8 bases to trimming and J lost 1 base, with 12 bases between them. The CDR3 spans 15 residues. CDR3 sequence (DNA): TGTGCCAGCGGGCAGGGATGGTCTGGGGCCAACGTCCTGACTTTC. Residues: CASGQGWSGANVLTF.

The sample holds a few counts of this clonotype. The V call is TRBV7-8, the J call TRBJ1-1; possible D gene TRBD1, 5 bases. CDR1 and CDR2 (germline): SGHVS, FQNEAQ. V lost 1 base to trimming and J lost 6 bases, with 15 bases between them. The CDR3 has 15 amino acids. The CDR3 is CASSLEVRQGAEAFF. The CDR3 region has the DNA TGTGCCAGCAGCTTAGAGGTTAGGCAGGGCGCTGAAGCTTTCTTT.

In its sample, this clonotype was seen a few times. The chain couples TRBV18 to TRBJ2-5; 7 nucleotides line up with TRBD1. The CDR3 is 17 amino acids. V lost 8 bases to trimming and J lost 2 bases; unmatched junction nucleotides: 17. Germline V gene sequence: CDR1 KGHSH, CDR2 LQKENI. The CDR3 protein is CASARARQGPEQETQYF. For the CDR3, the DNA is TGTGCCAGCGCCAGAGCGAGACAGGGACCCGAGCAAGAGACCCAGTACTTC.